A selection of T cell receptor beta chains follows, all from one sample in a study of cytomegalovirus exposure and HLA in healthy donors. Assay: immunoSEQ multiplex PCR; the TCRdb copy retains only in-frame clones and omits some. Of about 98,000 clones detected, about 74% appear once; the ten largest clones hold 8% to 10%. Sequenced material: PBMCs. The receptors here all came from a male donor in good health and CMV-seropositive. CDR3s include the opening cysteine and the closing phenylalanine or tryptophan. A D gene is named only where the DNA matches it firmly. The size of a clone is reported for some rows only, either as once, few or many, or as a class for expanded clones.

CASSPQGDGNTIYF | TGTGCCAGCAGCCCACAGGGTGATGGAAACACCATATATTTT | NA | TRBJ1-3 | TRBV7-6 | NA
CATFDPGQGGNEQYF | TGTGCCACCTTTGATCCGGGACAGGGAGGTAACGAGCAGTACTTC | once | TRBJ2-7 | TRBV27 | TRBD1
CASSIEGLRGRKETQYF | TGTGCCAGTAGTATAGAGGGCTTAAGGGGTCGTAAAGAGACCCAGTACTTC | few | TRBJ2-5 | TRBV19 | NA
CASSSTPPGQGGADTQYF | TGTGCCAGCAGCTCCACCCCCCCGGGACAGGGAGGGGCGGATACGCAGTATTTT | once | TRBJ2-3 | TRBV7-8 | TRBD1
CASSFGSAEQFF | TGCGCCAGCAGCTTTGGCAGCGCTGAGCAGTTCTTC | NA | TRBJ2-1 | TRBV5-1 | NA
CASSFGQGPSYEQYF | TGTGCCAGCAGCTTCGGTCAGGGTCCTTCCTACGAGCAGTACTTC | once | TRBJ2-7 | TRBV11-1 | NA
CASSLVDFSYEQYF | TGTGCCAGCAGCTTAGTAGATTTCTCCTACGAGCAGTACTTC | NA | TRBJ2-7 | TRBV11-2 | NA
CASSFGHLENQPQHF | TGTGCCAGCAGCTTTGGACATTTAGAGAATCAGCCCCAGCATTTT | NA | TRBJ1-5 | TRBV7-2 | NA
CASSLGVAGEPRNEQFF | TGTGCCAGCAGCTTAGGAGTGGCGGGAGAGCCCCGGAATGAGCAGTTCTTC | NA | TRBJ2-1 | TRBV11-3 | TRBD2
CASSEGTGGSGANGLTF | TGTGCCAGCAGTGAGGGGACAGGGGGCTCTGGGGCCAACGGCCTGACTTTC | few | TRBJ2-6 | TRBV2 | TRBD1
CASSPLWPLEETQYF | TGTGCCAGCAGCCCCCTCTGGCCCTTGGAAGAGACCCAGTACTTC | NA | TRBJ2-5 | TRBV7-2 | NA
CASRSQGTANQETQYF | TGTGCCAGTAGATCACAGGGGACCGCCAACCAAGAGACCCAGTACTTC | NA | TRBJ2-5 | TRBV19 | TRBD1
CASSQDPGTGAHEQFF | TGCGCCAGCAGCCAAGACCCCGGGACAGGGGCCCATGAGCAGTTCTTC | NA | TRBJ2-1 | TRBV4-3 | TRBD1
CAISEGLGGSGEKLFF | TGTGCCATCAGTGAGGGCCTGGGAGGGAGTGGTGAAAAACTGTTTTTT | once | TRBJ1-4 | TRBV10-3 | NA
CASSRGGAGSQNYEQYF | TGTGCCAGCAGCCGGGGGGGCGCTGGCTCCCAAAACTACGAGCAGTACTTC | NA | TRBJ2-7 | TRBV7-2 | TRBD2
CASHSGSSSTDTQYF | TGTGCCAGCCATAGCGGGAGCTCCTCCACAGATACGCAGTATTTT | once | TRBJ2-3 | TRBV7-8 | TRBD2
CASRFASGGNEQFF | TGTGCCAGCAGGTTCGCTAGCGGGGGGAATGAGCAGTTCTTC | NA | TRBJ2-1 | TRBV11-2 | TRBD2
CASSLAGSLYEQYF | TGTGCCAGCAGTTTGGCGGGGTCTTTGTACGAGCAGTACTTC | NA | TRBJ2-7 | TRBV27 | NA
CASSWGTSGPYEQYF | TGTGCCAGCAGCTGGGGGACTAGCGGTCCCTACGAGCAGTACTTC | NA | TRBJ2-7 | TRBV7-2 | TRBD2
CASSRRQGAVLEQYF | TGTGCCAGCAGTCGCCGACAGGGGGCCGTTTTAGAGCAGTACTTC | NA | TRBJ2-7 | TRBV6-5 | TRBD1
CASSLARKSLAKNIQYF | TGTGCCAGCAGCTTAGCCCGAAAAAGCCTAGCCAAAAACATTCAGTACTTC | NA | TRBJ2-4 | TRBV7-2 | NA
CASRLTDQNTGELFF | TGCGCCAGCAGGCTGACAGATCAGAACACCGGGGAGCTGTTTTTT | NA | TRBJ2-2 | TRBV5-1 | NA
CASSFRTGAGTRRYNEQFF | TGTGCCAGCAGTTTCCGGACAGGGGCTGGGACTAGGCGTTACAATGAGCAGTTCTTC | NA | TRBJ2-1 | TRBV28 | NA
CASSWDRGQPQHF | TGTGCCAGCAGTTGGGACAGGGGCCAGCCCCAGCATTTT | NA | TRBJ1-5 | TRBV6-5 | TRBD1